This passage covers 28 T cell receptor beta chains from one sample sequenced in a study of blood T cells in healthy people across ages. For the second PCR, which ran for roughly 6 to 11 cycles, a sample-barcoded 5' primer and a J-beta primer mix were used. One entry per CDR3 protein results from TCRdb running MiXCR on the 5' RACE reads. Among about 1.6 million distinct CDR3 sequences, almost 35% were seen once, and the ten largest hold about 11%. Sequencing was carried out using blood. These TCRs come from a woman aged 25 to 39 in good health.

The chain joins TRBV13 to TRBJ2-7; no clear D gene. The CDR3 sequence is 15 residues long. Deletions cut 3 bases from V and 0 bases from J, with 12 bases between. Per the germline V gene, CDR1 is PRHDT and CDR2 is FYEKMQ (reference sequence). The CDR3 here is CASSFTRLSSYEQYF. The CDR3 DNA sequence: TGTGCCAGCAGCTTCACTCGCCTTAGCTCCTACGAGCAGTACTTC.

In its sample, this clonotype was seen a few times. V is TRBV20-1 and J is TRBJ1-4, with D unresolved. This CDR3 spans 14 amino acids. Trimming removed 6 bases at V and 0 bases at J, with 11 bases between. Germline V gene lookup returns CDR1 DFQATT and CDR2 SNEGSKA (reference sequence). CDR3 nucleotide sequence: TGCAGTGCGCCATCTACCGCAACTAATGAAAAACTGTTTTTT. The encoded protein is CSAPSTATNEKLFF.

The chain uses TRBV27 and TRBJ2-7; 9 nucleotides align to TRBD2. The J segment lost 6 bases and the V segment lost 5 bases, leaving 11 bases of the junction unmatched. There are 15 residues in the CDR3. CDR1 is MNHEY and CDR2 is SMNVEV in the germline V gene (reference sequence). The DNA for the CDR3 is TGTGCCAGCAGTATAGCGGGAGCTGGGTTCTTCGAGCAGTACTTC. Translating gives CASSIAGAGFFEQYF.

This clonotype has just a few counts. J is TRBJ2-3 and V is TRBV5-4, with 7 bases fitting TRBD2. The V segment lost 2 bases and the J segment 3 bases; nucleotides outside the gene matches: 6. Germline V gives CDR1 SGHNT, CDR2 YYREEE (reference sequence). This CDR3 spans 15 amino acids. The CDR3 DNA follows: TGTGCCAGCAGCTTCGGCGGGGGTCAGACAGATACGCAGTATTTT. This codes for CASSFGGGQTDTQYF.

This clonotype has more than one count but fewer than ten. CDR3 in amino acids: CSASSGTGGYSNQPQHF. The CDR3, as DNA: TGCAGTGCTAGCTCCGGGACAGGGGGCTATAGCAATCAGCCCCAGCATTTT. J is TRBJ1-5 and V is TRBV20-1; 12 nucleotides line up with TRBD1. The CDR3 length is 17 residues. Per germline, CDR1 DFQATT and CDR2 SNEGSKA (reference sequence). Trimming at V came to 3 bases and at J to 0 bases, leaving 6 bases not matched to a gene.

The V gene is TRBV27, the J gene TRBJ2-7; 12 bases agree with TRBD2. After removal of 5 bases from V and 8 bases from J, the junction contained 13 bases not matched to a gene. The CDR3 covers 16 residues. CDR1 is MNHEY, CDR2 SMNVEV, per germline (reference sequence). CDR3 sequence (DNA): TGTGCCAGCAGTCCCACCCTCGGGACTAGCGGGTACAAGCAGTACTTC. It specifies CASSPTLGTSGYKQYF.

Here the CDR3 DNA reads TGCAGTGCTCATCCGGGGGAGGGTTATAGCAATCAGCCCCAGCATTTT. Translation gives CSAHPGEGYSNQPQHF. The V and J genes are TRBV20-1 and TRBJ1-5; maybe TRBD1 (5 bases). Germline CDR1 is DFQATT and CDR2 is SNEGSKA (reference sequence). The CDR3 spans 16 residues. V was trimmed by 5 bases and J by 0 bases, leaving 17 bases between them.

This sequence joins TRBV18 and TRBJ2-1; 15 bases map to TRBD2. The germline V gene has CDR1 KGHSH and CDR2 LQKENI. After removal of 4 bases from V and 1 base from J, the junction contained 5 bases not matched to a gene. The CDR3 is 18 residues long. The CDR3 nucleotides read TGTGCCAGCTCACTTGGACTAGCGGGGGGGCGATCCTACAATGAGCAGTTCTTC. Translated: CASSLGLAGGRSYNEQFF.

Regarding this clonotype: A much larger clone sits a single nucleotide away, making a read error possible. The V call is TRBV20-1, the J call TRBJ2-7; 8 bases align to TRBD2. Germline V gene sequence: CDR1 DFQATT, CDR2 SNEGSKA (reference sequence). This CDR3 comprises 14 residues. The DNA of the CDR3 is TGCAGTGCTAGGTCCAGCGGGAGCTCCTACGAGCGGTACTTC. Protein product: CSARSSGSSYERYF.

This clonotype was counted once. The chain carries TRBV28 and TRBJ1-2; no definite D call. Trimming shortened V by 6 bases and J by 8 bases, and 10 bases separated the two germline ends. The CDR3 sequence is 11 residues long. Per germline, CDR1 MDHEN and CDR2 SYDVKM. The CDR3 is CASRRPEGYTF. The CDR3 DNA is TGTGCCAGCAGGCGACCGGAGGGCTACACCTTC.

In this sample, this clonotype turned up once. The chain joins TRBV27 to TRBJ2-5; TRBD1 matches at 8 bases. V shed 6 bases and J 4 bases; nucleotides not matched to a gene: 10. Germline values: CDR1 MNHEY, CDR2 SMNVEV (reference sequence). The CDR3 totals 15 residues. CDR3 DNA: TGTGCCAGCAGGCCTAGCAGGACAGGGCGAGAGACCCAGTACTTC. Translation gives CASRPSRTGRETQYF.

The table lists this clonotype with a few counts. The chain combines TRBV4-2 with TRBJ2-1; 7 bases match TRBD2. The CDR3 sequence is 16 residues long. Losses at the gene ends were 0 bases for V and 4 bases for J; bases not matched to a gene: 6. The germline CDR1 and CDR2 sequences are LGHNA and YNFKEQ. CDR3 sequence: CASSQEPAGFYNEQFF. The CDR3 coding sequence is TGTGCCAGCAGCCAAGAACCAGCGGGGTTTTACAATGAGCAGTTCTTC.

The chain employs TRBV20-1 and TRBJ1-5; TRBD1 matches at 9 bases. Germline V lookup: CDR1 DFQATT, CDR2 SNEGSKA (reference sequence). Unmatched junction bases numbered 6, after V lost 8 bases and J lost 7 bases. This CDR3 spans 12 amino acids. CDR3 sequence reads: CSSRQGEQPQHF. The CDR3 DNA follows: TGCAGTTCAAGACAGGGGGAACAGCCCCAGCATTTT.

This clonotype was found once. The chain couples TRBV12-3 or TRBV12-4 to TRBJ1-2; D is possibly TRBD1 (6 bases). Between the trimmed V and J ends, which lost 6 bases and 8 bases, there was a span of 22 bases. The CDR3 has 15 amino acids. Here the CDR3 DNA reads TGTGCCAGCAGACACCCAGGGGCGGGACACTCGGGCTACACCTTC. It translates to CASRHPGAGHSGYTF.

The rearrangement joins TRBV9 to TRBJ2-1; 12 bases line up with TRBD2. This CDR3 is 15 amino acids long. CDR1 is SGDLS and CDR2 is YYNGEE in the germline V gene. V was pared by 5 bases and J by 9 bases, with 9 bases of the junction left unmatched. The CDR3 DNA is TGTGCCAGCAGTAACGGACTAGCGGGATGGGGTGAGCAGTTCTTC. It specifies CASSNGLAGWGEQFF.

This clonotype was seen only a few times. The chain combines TRBV27 with TRBJ2-7; D might be TRBD1 or TRBD2, each matching 5 bases. The CDR3 has 16 residues. V lost 3 bases to trimming and J lost 2 bases, with 17 bases between them. Germline V gives CDR1 MNHEY, CDR2 SMNVEV (reference sequence). DNA of the CDR3: TGTGCCAGCAGTTTCTCCCAGGGAGCCAAAACCTACGAGCAGTACTTC. Translation: CASSFSQGAKTYEQYF.

The V and J genes are TRBV7-2 and TRBJ1-2, with D perhaps TRBD1 (5 bases). Trimming left V 2 bases short and J 8 bases short, with 15 bases between. Germline V gives CDR1 SGHTA, CDR2 FQGNSA. This CDR3 is 14 amino acids long. The CDR3 DNA follows: TGTGCCAGCAGCTTAATGGGGGAAATCGGCGGCTACACCTTC. This translates into CASSLMGEIGGYTF.

This clonotype was seen a handful of times. This rearrangement joins TRBV5-1 to TRBJ2-1; D is possibly TRBD2 (6 bases). This CDR3 spans 16 amino acids. Deletions cut 1 base from V and 9 bases from J, with 20 bases between. Germline-derived CDR1 and CDR2 are SGHRS and YFSETQ. The chain's CDR3 is CASSLTGFTLGGEQFF. The CDR3 coding sequence is TGCGCCAGCAGCTTGACGGGGTTCACTCTGGGGGGTGAGCAGTTCTTC.

A few counts support this clonotype. The CDR3 is CSAIGLAGEYEQFF. The DNA for the CDR3 is TGCAGTGCTATAGGACTAGCGGGAGAGTATGAGCAGTTCTTC. The rearrangement joins TRBV20-1 to TRBJ2-1; 13 nucleotides line up with TRBD2. The V segment lost 4 bases and the J segment 8 bases; nucleotides outside the gene matches: 5. The V gene's germline CDR1 is DFQATT and CDR2 SNEGSKA (reference sequence). The CDR3 spans 14 residues.

Note on this clonotype: This may be a read error: a much more frequent sequence differs by one nucleotide. The CDR3 here is CASSYQDTLRGTQYF. CDR3 nucleotides: TGTGCCAGCAGTTACCAGGACACCCTGAGGGGGACCCAGTACTTC. The V gene is TRBV6-2 or TRBV6-3, the J gene TRBJ2-5; D possibly uses TRBD1 or TRBD2 (5 bases each). This CDR3 comprises 15 residues. The V end lost 2 bases, the J end lost 7 bases, and 17 bases lay between the germline ends. The germline gives CDR1 MNHEY, CDR2 SVGEGT.

Worth noting for this clonotype: One end of the junction does not line up with germline, which may come from a read error. The chain has TRBV4-1 and TRBJ2-5, with D uncertain. Germline V lookup: CDR1 MGHRA, CDR2 YSYEKL. CDR3 length: 16 residues. CDR3 residues: CASSRSVIAAQETLYF. The CDR3 DNA is TGCGCCAGCAGCCGAAGTGTAATAGCCGCGCAAGAGACCCTGTACTTC.

Of note for this clonotype: The junction shows a germline mismatch at one end, possibly a read error. J is TRBJ2-1 and V is TRBV12-5; D might be TRBD2 (5 bases). The germline V gene has CDR1 LGHNT and CDR2 FRNRAP. This CDR3 has 12 amino acids. The CDR3 DNA reads as TGTACTAGTTCCAAGAAGTTCGGTGAGCAGCTCTTC. The encoded protein is CTSSKKFGEQLF. Looking up the rest from reference TRBV12-5 and TRBJ2-1 gives the full variable domain: DARVTQTPRHKVTEMGQEVTMRCQPILGHNTVFWYRQTMMQGLELLAYFRNRAPLDDSGMPKDRFSAEMPDATLATLKIQPSEPRDSAVYFCTSSKKFGEQLFGPGTRLTVL.

This clonotype was detected a few times. V and J are TRBV12-3 or TRBV12-4 and TRBJ2-7, with TRBD2 matching over 7 bases. The CDR3 is made up of 16 amino acids. Losses at the gene ends were 2 bases for V and 3 bases for J; bases not matched to a gene: 10. The CDR3 loop reads CASSLSSGIPYYEQYF. CDR3 sequence (DNA): TGTGCCAGCAGTTTATCTAGCGGAATCCCCTACTACGAGCAGTACTTC.

This clonotype was seen many times. The chain carries TRBV29-1 and TRBJ2-7, with D possibly being TRBD2 (6 bases). Deletions cut 6 bases from V and 2 bases from J, with 20 bases between. The CDR3 totals 15 residues. The germline CDR1 and CDR2 sequences are SQVTM and ANQGSEA. CDR3 protein: CSVTERAEGTYEQYF. CDR3 bases: TGCAGCGTCACTGAGCGGGCGGAGGGGACCTACGAGCAGTACTTC.

The chain employs TRBV28 and TRBJ2-6; TRBD1 might be the D (5 bases). Trimming removed 3 bases from V and 0 bases from J, with 12 bases in between. The CDR3 consists of 17 residues. Germline V CDR1 and CDR2: MDHEN, SYDVKM. The CDR3 bases are TGTGCCAGCAGTTTTTCGTCAGGGTACTCTGGGGCCAACGTCCTGACTTTC. It yields the protein CASSFSSGYSGANVLTF.

This clonotype turned up a few times. The V and J genes are TRBV7-2 and TRBJ2-7; 8 nucleotides agree with TRBD2. The CDR3 is 16 amino acids. Germline V lookup: CDR1 SGHTA, CDR2 FQGNSA. With 5 bases clipped from V and 3 bases from J, the junction kept 12 bases outside the gene matches. CDR3 sequence reads: CASSPKASAGGYEQYF. The CDR3 nucleotides read TGTGCCAGCAGCCCTAAGGCCTCGGCGGGGGGCTACGAGCAGTACTTC.

About this clonotype itself: A much larger clone sits a single nucleotide away, making a read error possible. The chain employs TRBV29-1 and TRBJ2-7; 13 nucleotides line up with TRBD2. Germline CDR1 reads SQVTM; CDR2 reads ANQGSEA. The CDR3 loop spans 15 amino acids. Losses at the gene ends were 4 bases for V and 2 bases for J; bases not matched to a gene: 5. The CDR3 protein is CSVGGTSGITYEQYF. The CDR3 DNA follows: TGCAGCGTTGGGGGGACTAGCGGGATCACCTACGAGCAGTACTTC.

This clonotype was seen more than once but under ten times. V is TRBV9 and J is TRBJ2-1; D is undetermined. Trimming took 4 bases from V and 0 from J, leaving 14 bases between them. The CDR3 runs to 16 residues. CDR1 SGDLS and CDR2 YYNGEE come from the germline V gene. The CDR3 sequence: CASSPSDFVSYNEQFF. The CDR3 nucleotides read TGTGCCAGCAGCCCCAGTGATTTTGTCTCCTACAATGAGCAGTTCTTC.